One and the same sample provided the 21 T cell receptor beta chains below, sequenced in a study of blood T cell repertoires in COVID-19. TCRdb keeps only in-frame clones here, not all; method: immunoSEQ multiplex PCR. The sample contains around 300,000 clones, 88% of which appear only once. Specimen: PBMCs or T cells enriched from blood (not recorded which). The receptors originated from a woman in her sixties in a cohort exposed to, infected with or recovered from COVID-19 (not recorded which).

The rearrangement uses TRBV30 and TRBJ1-1, with D possibly being TRBD1 (5 bases). Germline CDR1 is GTSNPN and CDR2 is SVGIG (reference sequence). CDR3 length: 13 residues. Trimming left V 2 bases short and J 0 bases short, with 7 bases between. In DNA form, the CDR3 reads TGTGCCTGGAGTAGACAGCTGAACACTGAAGCTTTCTTT. Its translation: CAWSRQLNTEAFF.

The chain combines TRBV6-5 with TRBJ2-3; 9 bases fit TRBD1. Unmatched junction bases numbered 7, after V lost 6 bases and J lost 3 bases. The CDR3 sequence is 15 residues long. Germline V gives CDR1 MNHEY, CDR2 SVGAGI. This CDR3 reads CASRPSGTGTDTQYF. CDR3 DNA: TGTGCCAGCAGGCCATCCGGGACAGGGACAGATACGCAGTATTTT.

This chain joins TRBV30 and TRBJ2-7; unclear D gene. This CDR3 has 13 amino acids. Germline lookup yields CDR1 GTSNPN and CDR2 SVGIG (reference sequence). Trimming cost V 4 bases and J 2 bases, with 12 bases left between them. CDR3 sequence (DNA): TGTGCCTGGATCCGAGGAGCTACCTACGAGCAGTACTTC. Its protein product is CAWIRGATYEQYF.

The V call is TRBV5-6, the J call TRBJ2-2; 7 bases align to TRBD2. The CDR3 totals 16 residues. CDR1 is SGHDT and CDR2 is YYEEEE in the germline V gene. V gave up 0 bases and J gave up 4 bases; unmatched junction bases: 6. The CDR3 loop reads CASSLVGRGRTGELFF. CDR3 coding DNA: TGTGCCAGCAGCTTGGTTGGGAGGGGCCGCACCGGGGAGCTGTTTTTT.

CDR3 sequence reads: CASSPRAQGENTEAFF. The DNA of the CDR3 is TGCGCCAGCAGCCCACGGGCCCAGGGGGAGAACACTGAAGCTTTCTTT. This sequence joins TRBV4-1 and TRBJ1-1; TRBD1 matches at 7 bases. Trimming cost V 4 bases and J 1 base; bases outside gene matches: 9. The germline V gene encodes CDR1 MGHRA and CDR2 YSYEKL. CDR3 length: 16 residues.

This clone was observed a single time. This chain links TRBV28 with TRBJ2-7; 10 positions match TRBD1. After removal of 2 bases from V and 4 bases from J, the junction contained 5 bases not matched to a gene. CDR1 MDHEN and CDR2 SYDVKM come from the germline V gene. The CDR3 runs 15 residues. In nucleotides, the CDR3 is TGTGCCAGCAGTTTACCGAGACAGGGGGCGTACGAGCAGTACTTC. Translation gives CASSLPRQGAYEQYF. The complete variable domain, with remaining parts taken from reference TRBV28 and TRBJ2-7, reads DVKVTQSSRYLVKRTGEKVFLECVQDMDHENMFWYRQDPGLGLRLIYFSYDVKMKEKGDIPEGYSVSREKKERFSLILESASTNQTSMYLCASSLPRQGAYEQYFGPGTRLTVT.

CDR3: CASSYSGTGRETQYF. The CDR3 DNA sequence: TGTGCCAGCAGTTACTCTGGGACAGGTCGGGAGACCCAGTACTTC. The rearrangement uses TRBV6-5 and TRBJ2-5, with 8 nucleotides matching TRBD1. The germline gives CDR1 MNHEY, CDR2 SVGAGI. The trim removed 0 bases at V and 5 bases at J, leaving 5 bases unmatched. The CDR3 spans 15 residues.

The chain recombines TRBV10-3 with TRBJ2-7; D possibly corresponds to TRBD1 (5 bases). V lost 8 bases and J 6 bases, leaving 20 bases between the germline ends. Looked up from germline, CDR1 is ENHRY and CDR2 is SYGVKD. The CDR3 covers 14 residues. The CDR3 DNA sequence: TGTGCCATCGCCGACGGACATCTTGATGGCGAGCAGTACTTC. Translated, it gives CAIADGHLDGEQYF.

V gene TRBV9 combines with J gene TRBJ2-1; D might be TRBD2 (7 bases). The V and J ends lost 4 bases and 9 bases respectively, with 14 bases between them. Germline loops: CDR1 SGDLS, CDR2 YYNGEE. The CDR3 is made up of 13 amino acids. For the CDR3, the DNA is TGTGCCAGCAGCTATGGGGGGGGCGGTGAGCAGTTCTTC. Residues: CASSYGGGGEQFF.

The CDR3 protein is CASSFEAAAYEQYF. The CDR3 region has the DNA TGTGCCAGCAGTTTCGAAGCGGCGGCTTACGAGCAGTACTTC. V gene TRBV28 combines with J gene TRBJ2-7; tentative D call: TRBD2 (5 bases). V shed 3 bases and J shed 4 bases, with 13 bases lying between them. The germline V gene has CDR1 MDHEN and CDR2 SYDVKM. This CDR3 has 14 residues.

This chain joins TRBV11-2 and TRBJ1-2; D gene uncertain. This CDR3 region has 14 residues. V lost 5 bases and J 2 bases, leaving 12 bases between the germline ends. Germline loops: CDR1 SGHAT, CDR2 FQNNGV. In nucleotides, the CDR3 is TGTGCCAGCAGCCGTGAACCGGGGAACTATGGCTACACCTTC. Its translation is CASSREPGNYGYTF. Together with reference TRBV11-2 and TRBJ1-2, the CDR3 gives the full variable domain: EAGVAQSPRYKIIEKRQSVAFWCNPISGHATLYWYQQILGQGPKLLIQFQNNGVVDDSQLPKDRFSAERLKGVDSTLKIQPAKLEDSAVYLCASSREPGNYGYTFGSGTRLTVV.

The rearrangement uses TRBV19 and TRBJ1-5; 9 bases are a match to TRBD1. Germline V gene lookup returns CDR1 LNHDA and CDR2 SQIVND (reference sequence). CDR3 length: 15 amino acids. J lost 6 bases, V lost 0 bases, and 3 bases had no gene match. The CDR3 DNA sequence: TGTGCCAGTAGTATAGAGGAGGGACAGGGTCAGCCCCAGCATTTT. Translation: CASSIEEGQGQPQHF.

This chain uses TRBV7-3 with TRBJ2-3; 10 positions agree with TRBD2. This CDR3 spans 16 amino acids. Trimming cost V 4 bases and J 7 bases; bases outside gene matches: 11. From germline, CDR1 is SGHTA and CDR2 FQGTGA. The CDR3 reads CASSSPGAGGRNTQYF. The CDR3 DNA reads as TGTGCCAGCAGCTCCCCCGGAGCGGGAGGGCGCAATACGCAGTATTTT. The full variable domain, with the rest looked up from reference TRBV7-3 and TRBJ2-3, is GAGVSQTPSNKVTEKGKYVELRCDPISGHTALYWYRQSLGQGPEFLIYFQGTGAADDSGLPNDRFFAVRPEGSVSTLKIQRTERGDSAVYLCASSSPGAGGRNTQYFGPGTRLTVL.

The chain carries TRBV28 and TRBJ2-5; D may be TRBD2 (6 bases). V was clipped by 5 bases and J by 0 bases, with 22 bases between them. This CDR3 is 18 amino acids long. Germline V gene lookup returns CDR1 MDHEN and CDR2 SYDVKM. The CDR3 reads CASSATGFLAQYQETQYF. CDR3 nucleotides: TGTGCCAGCAGTGCCACGGGTTTCCTAGCGCAATACCAAGAGACCCAGTACTTC.

This chain connects TRBV27 to TRBJ2-7, with 7 bases aligning to TRBD1. V lost 4 bases to trimming and J lost 5 bases; unmatched junction nucleotides: 8. CDR1 is MNHEY and CDR2 is SMNVEV in the germline V gene (reference sequence). CDR3 size: 14 residues. For the CDR3, the DNA is TGTGCCAGCAGTTCTCGCGACAGGGCGGACGAGCAGTACTTC. Translation gives CASSSRDRADEQYF.

Only one count was recorded for this clone. The chain has TRBV6-2 or TRBV6-3 and TRBJ2-7; tentatively, D is TRBD1 (5 bases). Germline V gene data show CDR1 as MNHEY and CDR2 as SVGEGT. There are 13 residues in the CDR3. Trimming removed 3 bases from V and 3 bases from J, with 9 bases in between. This chain's CDR3 is CASSYLQVYEQYF. The CDR3 bases are TGTGCCAGCAGTTATCTACAGGTCTACGAGCAGTACTTC.

The V gene is TRBV29-1, the J gene TRBJ1-1; 7 nucleotides match TRBD1. V was clipped by 0 bases and J by 5 bases; unmatched bases: 6. This CDR3 is built from 14 residues. Germline values: CDR1 SQVTM, CDR2 ANQGSEA. CDR3 in DNA: TGCAGCGTTGAAGAGAGGACAGGCGGGACTGAAGCTTTCTTT. Protein product: CSVEERTGGTEAFF. Looking up the rest from reference TRBV29-1 and TRBJ1-1 gives the full variable domain: SAVISQKPSRDICQRGTSLTIQCQVDSQVTMMFWYRQQPGQSLTLIATANQGSEATYESGFVIDKFPISRPNLTFSTLTVSNMSPEDSSIYLCSVEERTGGTEAFFGQGTRLTVV.

The rearrangement links TRBV7-6 to TRBJ1-1; no reliable D call. Germline V CDR1 and CDR2: SGHVS, FNYEAQ. Trimming removed 0 bases from V and 0 bases from J, with 23 bases in between. The CDR3 consists of 20 residues. The CDR3 region is CASSLAFGPLGRDMNTEAFF. CDR3 sequence (DNA): TGTGCCAGCAGCTTAGCATTCGGACCCCTAGGGAGGGATATGAACACTGAAGCTTTCTTT. The entire variable domain, with the rest obtained from reference TRBV7-6 and TRBJ1-1, is as follows: GAGVSQSPRYKVTKRGQDVALRCDPISGHVSLYWYRQALGQGPEFLTYFNYEAQQDKSGLPNDRFSAERPEGSISTLTIQRTEQRDSAMYRCASSLAFGPLGRDMNTEAFFGQGTRLTVV.

The V and J genes are TRBV10-2 and TRBJ1-2, with D possibly being TRBD1 (5 bases). The germline CDR1 and CDR2 sequences are WSHSY and SAAADI. The CDR3 has 12 residues. Trimming pared 4 bases from V and 6 bases from J, leaving 9 bases between. The CDR3 DNA is TGCGCCAGCAGTGTAGGGGAGGATGGCTACACCTTC. This encodes CASSVGEDGYTF.

The CDR3 here is CASSVGSGANVLTF. The DNA of the CDR3 is TGTGCCAGCAGCGTCGGGTCTGGGGCCAACGTCCTGACTTTC. This chain joins TRBV5-5 and TRBJ2-6, with D unclear. CDR1 is SGHKS and CDR2 is YYEKEE in the germline V gene (reference sequence). This CDR3 spans 14 amino acids. The germline V and J ends were trimmed by 4 bases and 1 base, with 6 bases remaining between them. Looking up the rest from reference TRBV5-5 and TRBJ2-6 gives the full variable domain: DAGVTQSPTHLIKTRGQQVTLRCSPISGHKSVSWYQQVLGQGPQFIFQYYEKEERGRGNFPDRFSARQFPNYSSELNVNALLLGDSALYLCASSVGSGANVLTFGAGSRLTVL.

The chain has TRBV9 and TRBJ2-4; a possible D gene is TRBD1 (6 bases). The V and J ends lost 3 bases and 7 bases respectively, with 20 bases between them. The CDR3 extends over 16 amino acids. Germline assignment: CDR1 SGDLS and CDR2 YYNGEE. Written as DNA, the CDR3 is TGTGCCAGCAGCGGACCACACAGGGATAACCGTAACATTCAGTACTTC. It specifies CASSGPHRDNRNIQYF.